Below are 24 T cell receptor beta chains sequenced from a single sample in a study of T-cell reconstitution after alpha-beta-depleted transplantation in children. The authors prepared the TCRbeta library with unique molecular identifiers. TCRdb redid the calling of the PCR reads with MiXCR, one entry per CDR3 protein. The sample contains more than 2,500 distinct CDR3 sequences, roughly 28% of which appear only once. The sequencing used PBMCs, mostly from graft donor cells, collected 60 days after TCRalphabeta/CD19-depleted stem cell transplant. The receptors originated from a male patient between 2 and 9 years old who had a stem cell transplant for acute myeloid leukemia, so the T cells may come from the graft donor.

This clonotype qualifies as medium-sized. This chain connects TRBV5-1 to TRBJ2-1; D remains ambiguous. CDR1 and CDR2 from the germline V gene are SGHRS and YFSETQ. The germline V and J ends were trimmed by 4 bases and 0 bases, with 14 bases remaining between them. CDR3 length equals 16 residues. The CDR3 loop reads CASSPDPTSSYNEQFF. CDR3 sequence (DNA): TGCGCCAGCAGCCCCGACCCTACGAGCTCCTACAATGAGCAGTTCTTC.

This clonotype has at least ten counts. This CDR3 reads CASSQEETSLFQETQYF. CDR3 nucleotide sequence: TGCGCCAGCAGCCAAGAAGAAACTAGCCTCTTCCAAGAGACCCAGTACTTC. The V and J genes are TRBV4-1 and TRBJ2-5; D might be TRBD2 (6 bases). V was shortened by 0 bases and J by 1 base, with 15 bases between the two germline ends. The CDR3 is 17 residues long. Germline-derived CDR1 and CDR2 are MGHRA and YSYEKL.

This clonotype has ten or more counts. This sequence joins TRBV7-9 and TRBJ2-5; D could derive from TRBD1 or TRBD2 (6 bases each). Germline V lookup: CDR1 SEHNR, CDR2 FQNEAQ (reference sequence). The CDR3 totals 13 residues. Trimming shortened V by 7 bases and J by 14 bases, and 23 bases separated the two germline ends. Here the CDR3 reads CASNPDSFGGIYF. In DNA, the CDR3 is TGTGCCAGCAACCCGGACAGTTTCGGGGGAATATACTTC.

At least ten counts were recorded for this clonotype. The genes are TRBV7-2 and TRBJ2-1, with 12 bases lining up with TRBD2. The CDR3 covers 15 residues. From germline, CDR1 is SGHTA and CDR2 FQGNSA. V trimming: 2 bases; J trimming: 6 bases; junction bases outside the gene matches: 2. The CDR3 region has the DNA TGTGCCAGCAGCTTACTAGCGGGAGGGCGCAATGAGCAGTTCTTC. This translates into CASSLLAGGRNEQFF.

This clonotype was observed many times. The V call is TRBV6-2 or TRBV6-3, the J call TRBJ2-1; 9 bases match TRBD1. There are 15 residues in the CDR3. The V segment lost 0 bases and the J segment 9 bases; nucleotides outside the gene matches: 6. Germline-derived CDR1 and CDR2 are MNHEY and SVGEGT. The CDR3 nucleotides are TGTGCCAGCAGTTACTCGGGACAGGGAGGAAGTGAGCAGTTCTTC. This sequence encodes CASSYSGQGGSEQFF.

In this sample, this clonotype turned up many times. The chain combines TRBV9 with TRBJ1-2, with no clear D. Germline values: CDR1 SGDLS, CDR2 YYNGEE. The CDR3 is 13 amino acids. V was pared by 0 bases and J by 6 bases, with 9 bases between. The CDR3 DNA reads TGTGCCAGCAGCGTAGGGAGGGCGGATGGCTACACCTTC. As protein: CASSVGRADGYTF.

This chain connects TRBV5-4 to TRBJ2-5; possible D gene TRBD1, 6 bases. There are 16 residues in the CDR3. Germline CDR1 is SGHNT and CDR2 is YYREEE (reference sequence). V lost 2 bases, J lost 6 bases, and 20 bases lay in between. DNA for the CDR3: TGTGCCAGCAGCTTTGGAATCTTAGGGGGTGGGAAGACCCAGTACTTC. Encoded protein: CASSFGILGGGKTQYF.

This clonotype has a count of ten or more. The V gene is TRBV6-1, the J gene TRBJ2-7; 13 bases map to TRBD2. The CDR3 has 15 residues. Germline V CDR1 and CDR2: MNHNS, SASEGT. Trimming took 6 bases from V and 7 from J; bases not matched to a gene: 9. The CDR3: CASRTLAGGPLEQYF. The CDR3, as DNA: TGTGCCAGCAGAACACTAGCGGGAGGGCCTCTAGAGCAGTACTTC.

The rearrangement joins TRBV20-1 to TRBJ2-1; 8 bases fit TRBD2. CDR1 and CDR2 from the germline V gene are DFQATT and SNEGSKA (reference sequence). CDR3 size: 14 residues. Trimming removed 0 bases from V and 5 bases from J; junction bases left unmatched: 3. The CDR3 DNA reads as TGCAGTGCTAGAGATAGCGGGATGCACAATGAGCAGTTCTTC. As protein: CSARDSGMHNEQFF.

This clonotype was seen repeatedly, ten times or more. This sequence joins TRBV5-5 and TRBJ1-6; D remains ambiguous. V lost 0 bases and J lost 9, with 13 bases in between. The CDR3 covers 15 residues. Germline CDR1 is SGHKS and CDR2 is YYEKEE (reference sequence). The chain's CDR3 is CASSLAAGSSSPLHF. CDR3 DNA: TGTGCCAGCAGCTTGGCAGCGGGCAGCAGTTCACCCCTCCACTTT.

This clonotype came up many times. The chain has TRBV29-1 and TRBJ1-2, with D maybe TRBD1 (6 bases). The germline V and J ends were trimmed by 3 bases and 8 bases, with 19 bases remaining between them. This CDR3 is built from 14 residues. Germline assignment: CDR1 SQVTM and CDR2 ANQGSEA. CDR3 protein: CSVDFRDTGQGYTF. Here the CDR3 DNA reads TGCAGCGTTGACTTCCGGGACACCGGGCAGGGCTACACCTTC.

This sequence joins TRBV5-2 and TRBJ1-1; the DNA was not compared with TRBD1, the D call given in the table. TRBV5-2 corresponds to a pseudogene. The CDR3 is 14 residues long. The CDR3 bases are TGTGCCATGGGCCCCGGGGGGGAGAACACTGAAGCTTTCTTT. Translating it yields CAMGPGGENTEAFF.

This clonotype was counted at least ten times. V is TRBV4-1 and J is TRBJ1-4; TRBD1 matches at 9 bases. CDR3 size: 16 residues. CDR1 is MGHRA, CDR2 YSYEKL, per germline. The V and J ends lost 1 base and 5 bases, in that order; junction bases with no gene match: 5. The CDR3 region has the DNA TGCGCCAGCAGCCAAGTTCCCGGGACAGGGAATGAAAAACTGTTTTTT. It specifies CASSQVPGTGNEKLFF.

This clonotype occurred a few times. An end of the junction does not agree with germline; a read error may underlie this. The V and J genes are TRBV4-2 and TRBJ2-7, with TRBD2 matching over 10 bases. This CDR3 is built from 16 residues. Germline assignment: CDR1 LGHNA and CDR2 YNFKEQ. The CDR3 nucleotides are TGTGCCATCAGCCCGGCCATATCTAGCGGGAGTTACGAGCAGTACTTC. It specifies CAISPAISSGSYEQYF.

This clonotype has a count of ten or more. The chain employs TRBV28 and TRBJ2-1; D not certain. Deletions cut 4 bases from V and 4 bases from J, with 5 bases between. CDR3 length equals 12 residues. Germline V CDR1 and CDR2: MDHEN, SYDVKM. The DNA for the CDR3 is TGTGCCAGCAGTTCAACGTACAATGAGCAGTTCTTC. This encodes CASSSTYNEQFF.

A word on this clonotype: One end of the junction is discordant with germline, which a read error may explain. V usage is TRBV3-1 and J usage is TRBJ2-1, with 10 positions matching TRBD1. Per germline, CDR1 LGHDT and CDR2 YNNKEL (reference sequence). The CDR3 contains 15 residues. As DNA, the CDR3 is TGTGCCAGCTGCCAAGGGGACAGGGGATCCAATGAGCAGTTCTTC. Amino acid sequence: CASCQGDRGSNEQFF.

This clonotype was found many times. The V call is TRBV9, the J call TRBJ2-3; 8 bases fit TRBD2. J gave up 3 bases and V 1 base, and 10 bases lay outside the gene matches. CDR1 is SGDLS and CDR2 is YYNGEE in the germline V gene. This CDR3 has 17 amino acids. CDR3 in amino acids: CASSVTLAGRKTDTQYF. In DNA form, the CDR3 reads TGTGCCAGCAGCGTAACCCTAGCGGGCAGGAAAACAGATACGCAGTATTTT.

This clonotype is termed medium-sized (0.01 to 0.1%). This sequence joins TRBV5-8 and TRBJ2-2, with 7 bases fitting TRBD2. Per the germline V gene, CDR1 is SGHTS and CDR2 is YDEGEE. This CDR3 has 16 amino acids. Trimming took 2 bases from V and 0 from J; bases not matched to a gene: 4. The CDR3 loop is CASSLLAPANTGELFF. DNA of the CDR3: TGTGCCAGCAGCTTACTAGCGCCCGCGAACACCGGGGAGCTGTTTTTT.

This clonotype was seen ten or more times. The chain links TRBV7-9 to TRBJ2-7, with 7 bases aligning to TRBD2. Trimming at V came to 9 bases and at J to 0 bases, leaving 5 bases not matched to a gene. This CDR3 is 13 amino acids long. The germline CDR1 and CDR2 sequences are SEHNR and FQNEAQ (reference sequence). In DNA, the CDR3 is TGTGCCAGTGGGGGACTAAACTCCTACGAGCAGTACTTC. Residues: CASGGLNSYEQYF.

This clonotype is hyperexpanded within its sample. The chain joins TRBV24-1 to TRBJ1-1, with D hard to call. Trimming took off 1 base at V and 2 bases at J, with 19 bases between the two ends. The CDR3 has 18 amino acids. CDR1 and CDR2 from the germline V gene are KGHDR and SFDVKD. For the CDR3, the DNA is TGTGCCACCAGTGATTTAGGTTTAGAACGACAAAGCAACACTGAAGCTTTCTTT. It translates to CATSDLGLERQSNTEAFF.

This clonotype was seen ten or more times. CDR3 sequence: CASSRGPGGNTIYF. CDR3 nucleotide sequence: TGTGCCAGCTCACGAGGACCGGGGGGAAACACCATATATTTT. The V call is TRBV18, the J call TRBJ1-3, with no clear D. Germline V lookup: CDR1 KGHSH, CDR2 LQKENI. The CDR3 extends over 14 amino acids. V lost 4 bases, J lost 4 bases, and 11 bases lay in between.

The sample holds many counts of this clonotype. The CDR3 reads CASSLKGNKNIQYF. The CDR3 DNA follows: TGTGCCAGCAGCTTAAAAGGGAACAAAAACATTCAGTACTTC. The V and J genes are TRBV7-9 and TRBJ2-4; D gene ambiguous. CDR3 size: 14 residues. Between the trimmed V and J ends, which lost 2 bases and 3 bases, there was a span of 8 bases. CDR1 SEHNR and CDR2 FQNEAQ come from the germline V gene (reference sequence).

This clonotype was seen at least ten times. The chain combines TRBV5-4 with TRBJ1-2, with D possibly TRBD1 on 5 matching bases. V dropped 6 bases and J dropped 5 bases, with 11 bases sitting between them. The CDR3 runs 12 residues. Germline loops: CDR1 SGHNT, CDR2 YYREEE (reference sequence). CDR3 DNA sequence: TGTGCCAGCACCCCTGGGGGGTATGGCTACACCTTC. This encodes CASTPGGYGYTF.

The chain employs TRBV30 and TRBJ1-3; D unclear. The CDR3 covers 12 residues. V dropped 4 bases and J dropped 4 bases, with 8 bases sitting between them. The germline V gene has CDR1 GTSNPN and CDR2 SVGIG (reference sequence). The CDR3 sequence: CAWKKTGNTIYF. The CDR3 bases are TGTGCCTGGAAGAAGACCGGAAACACCATATATTTT.